This T cell receptor (beta chain) is from a study of shared clonotypes between healthy human individuals. TCRdb's table, derived via immunoSEQ multiplex PCR, lists solely in-frame clones and lacks some. The sample has about 2.4 million clones, more than 85% seen once. Donors, without exception, were Caucasian adults residing in Nashville, Tennessee. V dropped 2 bases and J dropped 6 bases, with 5 bases sitting between them. The CDR3 spans 11 residues. Germline assignment: CDR1 DFQATT and CDR2 SNEGSKA (reference sequence). On this clone: Other DNA variants within this sample encode the same CDR3.

Sequences were obtained from naive CD4+ T cells from PBMCs. As to subset: CD45RA+ positively selected. The V gene is TRBV20-1, the J gene TRBJ2-1; D unresolved. This clonotype was obtained from a man aged 18 to 29 in good health. Some clones in this sample may be carry-over from other donors' samples. CDR3 residues: CSARLVNEQFF. Written as DNA, the CDR3 is TGCAGTGCTAGACTAGTCAATGAGCAGTTCTTC.